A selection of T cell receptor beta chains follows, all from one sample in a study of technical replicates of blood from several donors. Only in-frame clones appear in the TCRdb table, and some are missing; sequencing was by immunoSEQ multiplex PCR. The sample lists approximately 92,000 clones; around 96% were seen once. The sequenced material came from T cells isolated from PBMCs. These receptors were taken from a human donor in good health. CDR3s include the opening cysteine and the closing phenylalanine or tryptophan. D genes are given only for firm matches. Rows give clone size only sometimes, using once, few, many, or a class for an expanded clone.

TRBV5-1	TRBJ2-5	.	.	TGCGCCAGCAGCTTGATGGAGGGGTGGGAGACCCGGTACTTC	CASSLMEGWETRYF
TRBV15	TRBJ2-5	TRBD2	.	TGTGCCACCAAACGGCGCGGGGGGGATGGAGAGACCCAGTACTTC	CATKRRGGDGETQYF
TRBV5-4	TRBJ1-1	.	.	TGTGCCAGCAGCTTGGAGCCAGGGCAAGCCCAGTTCACTGAAGCTTTCTTT	CASSLEPGQAQFTEAFF
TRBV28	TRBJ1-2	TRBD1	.	TGTGCCAGCCTGACAGGGGCCCCTCCGTATGGCTACACCTTC	CASLTGAPPYGYTF
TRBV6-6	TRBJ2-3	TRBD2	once	TGTGCCAGCACCCCACTAGCGGGAGGCACAGATACGCAGTATTTT	CASTPLAGGTDTQYF
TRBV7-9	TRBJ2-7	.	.	TGTGCCAGCTGGACAAAACAGGGGCGGGACTCCTACGAGCAGTACTTC	CASWTKQGRDSYEQYF
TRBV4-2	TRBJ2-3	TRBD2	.	TGTGCCAGCAGCCCACAATCCATCCGGGGGGGCACAGATACGCAGTATTTT	CASSPQSIRGGTDTQYF
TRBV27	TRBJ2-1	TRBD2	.	TGTGCCAGCAGTTTATCAAGCGGGAGGGCATACAATGAGCAGTTCTTC	CASSLSSGRAYNEQFF
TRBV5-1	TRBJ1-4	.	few	TGCGCCAGCAGCTTGCGGCAGGCAACTAATGAAAAACTGTTTTTT	CASSLRQATNEKLFF
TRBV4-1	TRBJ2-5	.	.	TGCGCCAGCAGCCAGGGGGGTTTGGCGGGTCTTCAAGAGACCCAGTACTTC	CASSQGGLAGLQETQYF
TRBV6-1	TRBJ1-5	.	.	TGTGCCAGCAGTGCAGGAAAAAGCAATCAGCCCCAGCATTTT	CASSAGKSNQPQHF
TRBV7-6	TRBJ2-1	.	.	TGTGCCAGCAGCGACCAGCTTAGGTCGGCCCGTCGGGGTGAGCAGTTCTTC	CASSDQLRSARRGEQFF
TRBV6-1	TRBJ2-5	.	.	TGTGCCAGCGGAGGGGTTAGGGTCCGGGAGACCCAGTACTTC	CASGGVRVRETQYF
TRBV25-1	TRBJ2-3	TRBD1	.	TGTGCCAGCAGTGAATTCGGACAGGGTCGCGGCGATACGCAGTATTTT	CASSEFGQGRGDTQYF
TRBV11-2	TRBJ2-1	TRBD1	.	TGTGCCAGCAGCTTAGTTCGGTGGGACAGGGGCCAACCAAATGAGCAGTTCTTC	CASSLVRWDRGQPNEQFF
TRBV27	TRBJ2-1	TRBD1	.	TGTGCCAGTAAACAGGGGTCTTACAATGAGCAGTTCTTC	CASKQGSYNEQFF
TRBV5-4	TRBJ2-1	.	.	TGTGCCAGCAGCGTGACATACAATGAGCAGTTCTTC	CASSVTYNEQFF
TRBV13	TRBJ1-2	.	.	TGTGCCAGCAGGGGGCCGGGTAACTATGGCTACACCTTC	CASRGPGNYGYTF
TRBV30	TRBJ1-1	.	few	TGTGCCTGGGACGGTGGAGAGGACACTGAAGCTTTCTTT	CAWDGGEDTEAFF
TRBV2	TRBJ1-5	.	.	TGTGCCAGCAGTGAAGCGCCCGAGGAGTCCCAGCATTTT	CASSEAPEESQHF
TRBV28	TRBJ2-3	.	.	TGTGCCAGCAGCTCCCGGGGACACGATACGCAGTATTTT	CASSSRGHDTQYF
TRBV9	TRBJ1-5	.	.	TGTGCCAGCAGCGTATCCGAGAATAGCAATCAGCCCCAGCATTTT	CASSVSENSNQPQHF
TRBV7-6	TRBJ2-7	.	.	TGTGCCAGCAGCTTAGCGCAGGGGACATCCTACGAGCAGTACTTC	CASSLAQGTSYEQYF
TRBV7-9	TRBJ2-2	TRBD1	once	TGTGCCACGTTCCTTACGACAGGGGCCGGGGAGCTGTTTTTT	CATFLTTGAGELFF
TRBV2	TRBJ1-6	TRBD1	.	TGTGCCAGCACTTATCAGGGGGCTAATTCACCCCTCCACTTT	CASTYQGANSPLHF
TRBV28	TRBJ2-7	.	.	TGTGCCAGCAGTTTGCCGGCGGGGACGCGGGAGCAGTACTTC	CASSLPAGTREQYF
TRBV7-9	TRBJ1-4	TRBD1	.	TGTGCCAGCAGCTTTCAACAGGGGGCGGGTGAAAAACTGTTTTTT	CASSFQQGAGEKLFF
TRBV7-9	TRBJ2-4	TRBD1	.	TGTGCCAGCAGCTTCCGGGACAGGGACATTCAGTACTTC	CASSFRDRDIQYF
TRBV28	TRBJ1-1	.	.	TGTGCCAGCAGTTCACTCTTACGCATGGACTGGAGTACTGAAGCTTTCTTT	CASSSLLRMDWSTEAFF
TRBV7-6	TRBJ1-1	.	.	TGTGCCAGCAGCTTAGCGCGGGGGGGGAACACTGAAGCTTTCTTT	CASSLARGGNTEAFF
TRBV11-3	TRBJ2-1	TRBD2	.	TGTGCCAGCAGCTTAGAGGCGGGAGCATCCTACAATGAGCAGTTCTTC	CASSLEAGASYNEQFF
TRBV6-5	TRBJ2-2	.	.	TGTGCCAGCCGGGTAAACACCGGGGAGCTGTTTTTT	CASRVNTGELFF
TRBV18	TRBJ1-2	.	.	TGTGCCAGCTCACCACGGCCCGCTGGGGGGTTCAACTATGGCTACACCTTC	CASSPRPAGGFNYGYTF
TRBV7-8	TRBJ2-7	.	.	TGTGCCAGCAGCTTTTTGGAGCAGGGCTACGAGCAGTACTTC	CASSFLEQGYEQYF
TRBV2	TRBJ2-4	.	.	TGTGCCAGCAGTATAGATAGCGGAAACATTCAGTACTTC	CASSIDSGNIQYF
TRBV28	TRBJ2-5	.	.	TGTGCCAGCAGTTTAGGGGCCGCCCAAGAGACCCAGTACTTC	CASSLGAAQETQYF
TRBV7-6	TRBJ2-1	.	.	TGTGCCAGCAGCAGCACCGGGACTCCCTACAATGAGCAGTTCTTC	CASSSTGTPYNEQFF
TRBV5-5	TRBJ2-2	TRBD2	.	TGTGCCAGCAGCTTGGGACTAGCGGAAATCACCGGGGAGCTGTTTTTT	CASSLGLAEITGELFF
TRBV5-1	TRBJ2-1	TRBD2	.	TGCGCCAGCAGCTTCCTAGCGGATGCCGCCAATGAGCAGTTCTTC	CASSFLADAANEQFF
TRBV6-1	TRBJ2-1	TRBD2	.	TGTGCCAGCAGTGATGGAGGACTAGCGGGAGGGCATGGCAATGAGCAGTTCTTC	CASSDGGLAGGHGNEQFF
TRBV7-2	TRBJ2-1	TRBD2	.	TGTGCCAGCAGCTTAGCCCCTGTAGCGGGAGGGCGCTGGGTCAACTACAATGAGCAGTTCTTC	CASSLAPVAGGRWVNYNEQFF
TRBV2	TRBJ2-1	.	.	TGTGCCAGCACGGGGAAGCTTAATAGAAATGAGCAGTTCTTC	CASTGKLNRNEQFF
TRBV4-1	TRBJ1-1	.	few	TGCGCCAGCAGCCAGCCTTTCGGACAGCCCGAAGCTTTCTTT	CASSQPFGQPEAFF
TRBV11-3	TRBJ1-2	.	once	TGTGCCAGCAGCCGTTCGGGGGGCTACACCTTC	CASSRSGGYTF